Listed below are T cell receptor beta chains from one sample, sequenced in a study of T and B cells in COVID-19 patients. TCRdb re-called the multiplex PCR reads through MiXCR, storing one row per CDR3 protein. There are about 11,000 distinct CDR3 sequences in the sample; 33% occur only once, and about a sixth lies in the top ten. The specimen was blood. The receptors stem from a human donor with active COVID-19. The CDR3 runs from the conserved cysteine through the conserved F or W. D genes are given only for firm matches. Size values are once, few and many counts, or a class for expanded clones, and some rows have none.

d_call | clone_size | j_call | v_call | cdr3_nt | cdr3_aa
TRBD1 | NA | TRBJ2-1 | TRBV20-1 | TGCAGTGTCCCTTACGAGACAGGGGTCTACAATGAGCAGTTCTTC | CSVPYETGVYNEQFF
NA | NA | TRBJ2-2 | TRBV12-3/TRBV12-4 | TGTGCCAGCAGTTTGCGGGATACCGGGGAGCTGTTTTTT | CASSLRDTGELFF
TRBD1 | NA | TRBJ1-2 | TRBV6-4 | TGTGCCAGCCGTAGCACAGGGGACTATGGCTACACCTTC | CASRSTGDYGYTF
TRBD2 | NA | TRBJ2-3 | TRBV7-6 | TGTGCCAGCAGCCCTCTAGGTAGCGGGGGTAGCACAGATACGCAGTATTTT | CASSPLGSGGSTDTQYF
TRBD2 | medium-sized | TRBJ2-1 | TRBV18 | TGTGCCAGCTCCCCCATTCCCGGGACTAGCGGGGTCTATGAGCAGTTCTTC | CASSPIPGTSGVYEQFF
NA | few | TRBJ1-2 | TRBV13 | TGTGCCAGCAGCTTGGGAGGGGGAGATGGCTACACCTTC | CASSLGGGDGYTF
NA | NA | TRBJ1-4 | TRBV20-1 | TGCAGTGCCCTTACCCAGACCGCTAGCTCTGAAAAACTGTTTTTT | CSALTQTASSEKLFF
NA | NA | TRBJ2-3 | TRBV6-1 | TGTGCCAGCAAGGGCAACACAGATACGCAGTATTTT | CASKGNTDTQYF
NA | medium-sized | TRBJ2-5 | TRBV29-1 | TGCAGCGTTGAATCACCGGGGACCCAAGAGACCCAGTACTTC | CSVESPGTQETQYF
TRBD2 | medium-sized | TRBJ2-5 | TRBV5-6 | TGTGCCAGCAACGAAGCGGCTAGCGGGGGGCGGGAGACCCAGTACTTC | CASNEAASGGRETQYF
NA | few | TRBJ1-3 | TRBV19 | TGTGCCAGTACCAAGGAGTCAGTGGTGGGGGAAGTCTCTGGAAACACCATATATTTT | CASTKESVVGEVSGNTIYF
NA | NA | TRBJ2-2 | TRBV5-4 | TGTGCCAGCAGCTCAAGGGGTTCGAACACCGGGGAGCTGTTTTTT | CASSSRGSNTGELFF
NA | few | TRBJ2-5 | TRBV5-6 | TGTGCCAGCAGCTTGGCCCCGACAGGTTCACAAGAGACCCAGTACTTC | CASSLAPTGSQETQYF
TRBD1 | NA | TRBJ1-5 | TRBV19 | TGTGCCAGTACCCAGACAGGGGGCGCGGGAAGAGGGCAGCCCCAGCATTTT | CASTQTGGAGRGQPQHF
NA | NA | TRBJ1-1 | TRBV5-3 | TGTGCCAGAAGCAAACCGACAGCCATGAACACTGAAGCTTTCTTT | CARSKPTAMNTEAFF